The 9 T cell receptor beta chains presented below share a single source sample, sequenced in a study of T cell repertoires in cytomegalovirus infection. TCRdb independently ran MiXCR on the reads; one entry per CDR3 protein. The sample has nearly 550,000 distinct CDR3 sequences, more than 15% seen once. Sequencing was done on a sample of CD8+ T cells from PBMCs. These receptors were obtained from a human donor in good health (CMV status not recorded). Some clones in this sample may be carry-over from other donors' samples.

V gene TRBV7-9 combines with J gene TRBJ2-1; 8 bases fit TRBD2. Germline CDR1 reads SEHNR; CDR2 reads FQNEAQ (reference sequence). The CDR3 extends over 16 amino acids. With 4 bases clipped from V and 7 bases from J, the junction kept 12 bases outside the gene matches. CDR3 nucleotides: TGTGCCAGCAGCTCCCCCGGAAGCGGGAGAGCAAATGAGCAGTTCTTC. Translated: CASSSPGSGRANEQFF.

This clonotype was recorded at least ten times. V and J are TRBV7-9 and TRBJ1-4; D is unclear. This CDR3 is 13 amino acids long. Trimming took off 1 base at V and 8 bases at J, with 8 bases between the two ends. Germline loops: CDR1 SEHNR, CDR2 FQNEAQ (reference sequence). CDR3 residues: CASSLGTAEKLFF. Here the CDR3 DNA reads TGTGCCAGCAGCTTAGGCACAGCGGAAAAACTGTTTTTT.

V usage is TRBV18 and J usage is TRBJ2-5; 9 bases line up with TRBD1. With 6 bases clipped from V and 4 bases from J, the junction kept 12 bases outside the gene matches. The CDR3 contains 16 residues. Germline V gene data show CDR1 as KGHSH and CDR2 as LQKENI. This CDR3 is CASSLTLDRGRETQYF. The CDR3 DNA is TGTGCCAGCTCCCTAACGTTGGACAGGGGACGAGAGACCCAGTACTTC.

The chain couples TRBV2 to TRBJ2-1; 12 nucleotides match TRBD2. Losses at the gene ends were 7 bases for V and 8 bases for J; bases not matched to a gene: 9. The CDR3 covers 15 residues. CDR1 is SNHLY and CDR2 is FYNNEI in the germline V gene. CDR3 amino acids: CASIRLAGARDEQFF. CDR3 nucleotide sequence: TGTGCCAGCATACGACTAGCGGGAGCCCGCGATGAGCAGTTCTTC.

In this sample, this clonotype turned up a few times. The gene calls are TRBV4-1 and TRBJ1-5, with D unresolved. The V end was cut by 1 base, the J end by 1 base, with 11 bases between. Germline assignment: CDR1 MGHRA and CDR2 YSYEKL. This CDR3 comprises 16 residues. CDR3 DNA sequence: TGCGCCAGCAGCCAAGGAGGTGGACCCAGCAATCAGCCCCAGCATTTT. Its protein is CASSQGGGPSNQPQHF.

This clonotype showed up many times. The CDR3 sequence: CASSGPSGTGESYNEQFF. CDR3 nucleotides: TGTGCCAGCAGCGGCCCCTCCGGGACAGGGGAGTCCTACAATGAGCAGTTCTTC. The rearrangement joins TRBV7-9 to TRBJ2-1, with 10 nucleotides matching TRBD1. V trimming: 5 bases; J trimming: 1 base; junction bases outside the gene matches: 11. There are 18 residues in the CDR3. CDR1 is SEHNR and CDR2 is FQNEAQ in the germline V gene (reference sequence).

The chain couples TRBV10-3 to TRBJ2-1; the match to TRBD2 covers 13 bases. CDR3 length equals 14 residues. With V trimmed by 11 bases and J by 7 bases, 8 bases remained unmatched. Germline-derived CDR1 and CDR2 are ENHRY and SYGVKD. The DNA for the CDR3 is TGTGCCCTCTCAACTAGCGGGAGGGCTAATGAGCAGTTCTTC. The encoded protein is CALSTSGRANEQFF.

The rearrangement uses TRBV13 and TRBJ1-2; D remains ambiguous. The CDR3 contains 16 residues. Germline V CDR1 and CDR2: PRHDT, FYEKMQ (reference sequence). V lost 2 bases, J lost 2 bases, and 15 bases lay in between. As DNA, the CDR3 is TGTGCCAGCAGCTTATCCATTCACTTAAGGAACTATGGCTACACCTTC. Its protein product is CASSLSIHLRNYGYTF.

This clonotype was seen repeatedly, ten times or more. The chain couples TRBV7-6 to TRBJ2-5, with 13 bases identical to TRBD2. V dropped 0 bases and J dropped 6; count of bases not matched to a gene: 4. The CDR3 extends over 16 amino acids. Germline CDR1 reads SGHVS; CDR2 reads FNYEAQ. The CDR3, as DNA: TGTGCCAGCAGCTTAGCGGGACTAGCGGGGATCAAGACCCAGTACTTC. Its protein is CASSLAGLAGIKTQYF.